This is a list of T cell receptor beta chains from one sample in a study of blood T cell repertoires in COVID-19. Repertoires were generated with immunoSEQ multiplex PCR, while TCRdb's copy carries only in-frame clones and drops some. Altogether approximately 200,000 clones are present, under 80% being singletons, with the ten largest covering roughly an eighth. The material sequenced was peripheral blood. Receptors were obtained from a woman aged 45-65 years with acute or convalescent COVID-19. Each CDR3 is given with its conserved first and last residue. A D gene is named only where the DNA matches it firmly. Clone size is stated in some rows and not others, as once, few, many or a class when expanded.

j_gene	d_gene	abundance	v_gene	CDR3aa	CDR3nt
TRBJ2-2	-	-	TRBV11-3	CASSLGRGQRAGELFF	TGTGCCAGCAGCTTAGGCAGGGGCCAGAGGGCCGGGGAGCTGTTTTTT
TRBJ2-1	TRBD2	-	TRBV19	CASSIRREGYNEQFF	TGTGCCAGTAGTATACGGCGGGAGGGCTACAATGAGCAGTTCTTC
TRBJ1-2	-	-	TRBV7-8	CASSPPNYGYTF	TGTGCCAGCAGCCCTCCGAACTATGGCTACACCTTC
TRBJ1-1	-	-	TRBV4-3	CASSQDEGGTEAFF	TGCGCCAGCAGTCAAGATGAAGGGGGAACTGAAGCTTTCTTT
TRBJ1-2	-	-	TRBV11-2	CASSSDRYNYGYTF	TGTGCCAGCAGCTCCGACAGGTATAACTATGGCTACACCTTC
TRBJ2-5	TRBD2	-	TRBV29-1	CSVLLREWQETQYF	TGCAGCGTTCTCTTGCGGGAGTGGCAAGAGACCCAGTACTTC
TRBJ2-6	-	-	TRBV6-5	CASPRAGANVLTF	TGTGCCAGCCCGAGGGCTGGGGCCAACGTCCTGACTTTC
TRBJ2-1	-	-	TRBV5-4	CASSLRGADNEQFF	TGTGCCAGCAGCTTGAGGGGCGCCGACAATGAGCAGTTCTTC
TRBJ2-1	TRBD2	-	TRBV2	CASRSGLAGGPYNEQFF	TGTGCCAGCAGATCCGGACTAGCGGGAGGGCCGTATAATGAGCAGTTCTTC
TRBJ2-7	-	-	TRBV19	CASSMIMTASNYEQYF	TGTGCCAGTAGTATGATAATGACAGCTTCCAACTACGAGCAGTACTTC
TRBJ1-5	-	-	TRBV24-1	CATSDNRDNQPQHF	TGTGCCACCAGTGATAACAGGGACAATCAGCCCCAGCATTTT
TRBJ1-1	TRBD1	few	TRBV27	CASHNSGTGIMNTEAFF	TGTGCCAGCCACAATTCCGGGACAGGCATCATGAACACTGAAGCTTTCTTT
TRBJ2-2	TRBD2	-	TRBV4-1	CASSQDQGLVVTGELFF	TGCGCCAGCAGCCAAGATCAAGGACTAGTAGTCACCGGGGAGCTGTTTTTT
TRBJ1-6	-	-	TRBV5-1	CASSLEAVNSPLHF	TGCGCCAGCAGCTTGGAGGCGGTCAATTCACCCCTCCACTTT
TRBJ2-7	TRBD2	-	TRBV5-1	CASSLRGGGYEQYF	TGCGCCAGCAGCCTAAGGGGCGGGGGATACGAGCAGTACTTC
TRBJ1-2	TRBD1	-	TRBV15	CATSRSGQGADYGYTF	TGTGCCACCAGCAGATCCGGACAGGGGGCTGACTATGGCTACACCTTC
TRBJ2-1	-	-	TRBV15	CATSSTANLDNEQFF	TGTGCCACCAGCTCGACGGCAAACCTAGACAATGAGCAGTTCTTC
TRBJ2-1	-	few	TRBV11-3	CASSPRVNIHNEQFF	TGTGCCAGCAGCCCTCGGGTGAACATCCACAATGAGCAGTTCTTC
TRBJ2-1	TRBD1	-	TRBV12-3/TRBV12-4	CASRSQGSNEQFF	TGTGCCAGCAGATCACAGGGGAGCAATGAGCAGTTCTTC
TRBJ1-5	TRBD1	-	TRBV6-5	CASSYGTGGYNQPQHF	TGTGCCAGCAGTTACGGGACAGGGGGCTACAATCAGCCCCAGCATTTT
TRBJ2-1	-	-	TRBV28	CASCFGGLGYNEQFF	TGTGCCAGCTGCTTCGGGGGACTGGGTTACAATGAGCAGTTCTTC
TRBJ1-1	-	-	TRBV6-2/TRBV6-3	CASSYYQSFQVGAFF	TGTGCCAGCAGTTACTACCAAAGCTTTCAGGTCGGAGCTTTCTTT
TRBJ1-2	-	-	TRBV3-1/TRBV3-2	CASSQGGNYGYTF	TGTGCCAGCAGCCAAGGGGGCAACTATGGCTACACCTTC
TRBJ2-7	-	-	TRBV19	CASRSGRGSYEQYF	TGTGCCAGTAGATCGGGTCGGGGCTCCTACGAGCAGTACTTC
TRBJ2-7	TRBD1	-	TRBV5-1	CASSSPDRGLYEQYF	TGCGCCAGCAGCTCGCCCGACAGGGGGCTCTACGAGCAGTACTTC
TRBJ1-1	-	few	TRBV28	CASLYYTEAFF	TGTGCCAGCTTGTATTACACTGAAGCTTTCTTT
TRBJ2-1	TRBD2	-	TRBV19	CASTPGVAGVDEQFF	TGTGCCAGTACTCCCGGTGTGGCGGGAGTCGATGAGCAGTTCTTC
TRBJ2-7	TRBD1	-	TRBV19	CATQKTGDLNEQYF	TGTGCCACACAGAAAACAGGGGACCTTAACGAGCAGTACTTC
TRBJ1-6	-	-	TRBV19	CASSEGGYSPLHF	TGTGCCAGTAGTGAGGGGGGGTATTCACCCCTCCACTTT
TRBJ2-3	TRBD2	-	TRBV24-1	CATSGGLAGVLDTQYF	TGTGCCACCAGTGGAGGACTAGCGGGAGTACTAGATACGCAGTATTTT
TRBJ1-3	-	-	TRBV7-8	CASSHTHRRTVSGNTIYF	TGTGCCAGCAGCCACACCCACCGGAGGACAGTCTCTGGAAACACCATATATTTT
TRBJ2-6	-	-	TRBV6-6	CASSLTGSGANVLTF	TGTGCCAGCAGCCTAACAGGGTCTGGGGCCAACGTCCTGACTTTC
TRBJ2-7	-	-	TRBV7-2	CASSPDTGRGEQYF	TGTGCCAGCAGCCCGGACACAGGGAGAGGCGAGCAGTACTTC
TRBJ1-2	-	once	TRBV18	CASSPLGQPDGYTF	TGTGCCAGCTCACCGCTGGGACAACCGGACGGCTACACCTTC
TRBJ1-4	-	-	TRBV2	CASSGYREGEKLFF	TGTGCCAGCAGTGGGTACAGGGAGGGTGAAAAACTGTTTTTT